One sample yielded the 26 T cell receptor beta chains listed below, sequenced in a study of blood T cell repertoires in COVID-19. The data were produced by immunoSEQ multiplex PCR, yet TCRdb's version contains in-frame clones alone and is incomplete. This repertoire shows around 250,000 clones, around 90% found once; its top ten account for under 2.5%. The specimen was peripheral blood. The source is an older woman with COVID-19, enrolled during active disease.

The rearrangement joins TRBV3-1 (or the pseudogene TRBV3-2) to TRBJ1-1; 8 bases align to TRBD1. The CDR3 extends over 15 amino acids. The germline CDR1 and CDR2 sequences are LGHDT and YNNKEL (reference sequence). V lost 4 bases to trimming and J lost 4 bases; unmatched junction nucleotides: 8. The CDR3: CASSRGQGWSTEAFF. CDR3 in DNA: TGTGCCAGCAGCCGAGGACAGGGCTGGAGCACTGAAGCTTTCTTT.

The chain uses TRBV5-1 and TRBJ1-1; the match to TRBD1 covers 7 bases. The CDR3 sequence is 15 residues long. The trim removed 0 bases at V and 3 bases at J, leaving 5 bases unmatched. CDR1 is SGHRS and CDR2 is YFSETQ in the germline V gene. The CDR3 DNA reads TGCGCCAGCAGCTTGGTAGGACAGGAGTACACTGAAGCTTTCTTT. Its protein product is CASSLVGQEYTEAFF.

The gene calls are TRBV2 and TRBJ1-2, with TRBD1 identical over 8 bases. Germline V CDR1 and CDR2: SNHLY, FYNNEI. CDR3 length equals 13 residues. Germline trimming cut 7 bases from V and 10 bases from J; bases unmatched to any gene: 11. Here the CDR3 DNA reads TGTGCCAGCACCTATGGACAGGGAGGGATCTACACCTTC. It is translated as CASTYGQGGIYTF.

The chain uses TRBV6-2 or TRBV6-3 and TRBJ2-7; tentative D call: TRBD2 (5 bases). With 5 bases removed from V and 3 bases from J, the gap between germline ends came to 5 bases. CDR3 size: 11 residues. Germline V lookup: CDR1 MNHEY, CDR2 SVGEGT. CDR3 DNA: TGTGCCAGCAGTCGGGACTACGAGCAGTACTTC. It translates to CASSRDYEQYF.

The CDR3 region is CASSQFGTSGGHSTDTQYF. For the CDR3, the DNA is TGCGCCAGCAGCCAATTCGGGACTAGCGGGGGACATAGCACAGATACGCAGTATTTT. The rearrangement joins TRBV4-1 to TRBJ2-3; TRBD2 matches at 14 bases. V was pared by 2 bases and J by 0 bases, with 7 bases of the junction left unmatched. The CDR3 loop spans 19 amino acids. The germline V gene encodes CDR1 MGHRA and CDR2 YSYEKL.

This clone was detected a few times. This chain links TRBV3-1 (or the pseudogene TRBV3-2) with TRBJ2-7, with 9 positions matching TRBD2. Trimming at V came to 4 bases and at J to 2 bases, leaving 6 bases not matched to a gene. CDR1 is LGHDT, CDR2 YNNKEL, per germline (reference sequence). The CDR3 is 15 residues long. The CDR3 coding sequence is TGTGCCAGCAGCCTACCGGGACTAGCACCCTACGAGCAGTACTTC. Amino acid sequence: CASSLPGLAPYEQYF.

The chain joins TRBV5-8 to TRBJ1-1; no clear D. Looked up from germline, CDR1 is SGHTS and CDR2 is YDEGEE. V was shortened by 4 bases and J by 5 bases, with 18 bases between the two germline ends. This CDR3 comprises 15 residues. The CDR3 reads CASSTEGPGRTEAFF. The DNA for the CDR3 is TGTGCCAGCAGCACAGAGGGTCCGGGGAGGACTGAAGCTTTCTTT.

This sequence joins TRBV7-9 and TRBJ1-3; D is unresolved. Germline-derived CDR1 and CDR2 are SEHNR and FQNEAQ (reference sequence). V shed 7 bases and J shed 0 bases, with 13 bases lying between them. This CDR3 region has 15 residues. The CDR3 sequence: CASTPMGVSGNTIYF. CDR3 nucleotide sequence: TGTGCCAGCACCCCGATGGGCGTCTCTGGAAACACCATATATTTT.

The chain has TRBV7-9 and TRBJ2-3, with TRBD1 matching over 7 bases. Trimming took 6 bases from V and 6 from J; bases not matched to a gene: 6. From germline, CDR1 is SEHNR and CDR2 FQNEAQ (reference sequence). The CDR3 extends over 13 amino acids. CDR3 DNA: TGTGCCAGCAGAGACAGGGCGGAGGATACGCAGTATTTT. Residues: CASRDRAEDTQYF.

This clone was observed a few times. V and J are TRBV11-2 and TRBJ2-1; a possible D gene is TRBD2 (5 bases). The V gene's germline CDR1 is SGHAT and CDR2 FQNNGV. The CDR3 is 16 amino acids. Trimming removed 5 bases at V and 0 bases at J, with 14 bases between. The CDR3, as DNA: TGTGCCAGCAGCCATTCTAGCATGAGCTCCTACAATGAGCAGTTCTTC. This codes for CASSHSSMSSYNEQFF.

The chain carries TRBV7-9 and TRBJ2-1; weak D call: TRBD1 (6 bases). The CDR3 contains 14 residues. V shed 7 bases and J shed 15 bases, with 25 bases lying between them. Per germline, CDR1 SEHNR and CDR2 FQNEAQ (reference sequence). The CDR3 reads CASKDNEGEGLGFF. DNA for the CDR3: TGTGCCAGCAAAGACAACGAGGGGGAAGGTCTTGGGTTCTTC.

This clone was recorded a few times. J is TRBJ1-1 and V is TRBV11-1; D is unclear. V dropped 7 bases and J dropped 5 bases, with 14 bases sitting between them. The germline V gene has CDR1 SGHAT and CDR2 FQDESV (reference sequence). The CDR3 loop spans 13 amino acids. The CDR3 DNA reads TGTGCCAGCAAGAGGTGGGGAGGGACTGAAGCTTTCTTT. Translation: CASKRWGGTEAFF.

CDR3 bases: TGTGCCAGCAGCCAAGAAACCAGGGTAAATCAGCCCCAGCATTTT. Translated, it gives CASSQETRVNQPQHF. This chain joins TRBV4-2 and TRBJ1-5; D is possibly TRBD1 (5 bases). In germline, CDR1 is LGHNA, CDR2 YNFKEQ. The CDR3 length is 15 residues. Deletions cut 0 bases from V and 4 bases from J, with 10 bases between.

The chain is built from TRBV19 and TRBJ2-7, with 7 bases matching TRBD2. After removal of 3 bases from V and 2 bases from J, the junction contained 7 bases not matched to a gene. Per the germline V gene, CDR1 is LNHDA and CDR2 is SQIVND (reference sequence). The CDR3 extends over 15 amino acids. The CDR3 loop reads CASSMGRDGAYEQYF. CDR3 bases: TGTGCCAGTAGTATGGGGAGGGACGGCGCCTACGAGCAGTACTTC.

The chain recombines TRBV13 with TRBJ1-5; tentative D call: TRBD1 (6 bases). Looked up from germline, CDR1 is PRHDT and CDR2 is FYEKMQ (reference sequence). Trimming removed 3 bases at V and 1 base at J, with 13 bases between. CDR3 length: 16 residues. The CDR3 DNA sequence: TGTGCCAGCAGCTTGGGTCCGGGACAAAGCAATCAGCCCCAGCATTTT. It translates to CASSLGPGQSNQPQHF.

This clone was observed a few times. This chain connects TRBV4-1 to TRBJ1-1; possibly TRBD1 for D (6 bases). Trimming left V 0 bases short and J 3 bases short, with 17 bases between. The CDR3 has 17 amino acids. Per the germline V gene, CDR1 is MGHRA and CDR2 is YSYEKL. CDR3 in DNA: TGCGCCAGCAGCCAAGATGGAGCAGGGGCGTTTTACACTGAAGCTTTCTTT. It codes for CASSQDGAGAFYTEAFF.

Details on this clone: The sample contains more than one DNA sequence encoding this CDR3. This rearrangement joins TRBV5-1 to TRBJ1-5; D unclear. From germline, CDR1 is SGHRS and CDR2 YFSETQ. Trimming shortened V by 0 bases and J by 0 bases, and 7 bases separated the two germline ends. The CDR3 has 15 residues. CDR3 in DNA: TGCGCCAGCAGCTTGGACGGAGGTAGCAATCAGCCCCAGCATTTT. Residues: CASSLDGGSNQPQHF.

The J gene is TRBJ1-3, the V gene TRBV6-5, with D unclear. Germline V gives CDR1 MNHEY, CDR2 SVGAGI. The CDR3 spans 13 residues. Trimming left V 6 bases short and J 7 bases short, with 13 bases between. CDR3 region: CASSSGRGNTIYF. DNA of the CDR3: TGTGCCAGCAGCTCCGGCAGAGGGAACACCATATATTTT.

The chain uses TRBV15 and TRBJ2-1; weak D call: TRBD2 (6 bases). V shed 0 bases and J shed 4 bases, with 10 bases lying between them. The CDR3 totals 15 residues. The germline gives CDR1 LNHNV, CDR2 YYDKDF (reference sequence). The CDR3 DNA follows: TGTGCCACCAGCAGAGACGGGGGAGTTTACAATGAGCAGTTCTTC. Amino acids: CATSRDGGVYNEQFF.

The chain has TRBV10-3 and TRBJ2-2; possible D gene TRBD1, 6 bases. Per the germline V gene, CDR1 is ENHRY and CDR2 is SYGVKD. Trimming stripped 11 bases from V and 6 bases from J, with 19 bases between. This CDR3 is built from 14 residues. The CDR3 reads CAFSRGEIAGELFF. DNA of the CDR3: TGTGCCTTCTCCAGGGGAGAAATCGCCGGGGAGCTGTTTTTT.

The chain links TRBV14 to TRBJ2-5, with TRBD2 matching over 9 bases. From germline, CDR1 is SGHDN and CDR2 FVKESK. V was pared by 4 bases and J by 5 bases, with 8 bases of the junction left unmatched. The CDR3 covers 15 residues. CDR3: CASSPERGVRETQYF. The CDR3 DNA follows: TGTGCCAGCAGCCCTGAGCGGGGGGTAAGGGAGACCCAGTACTTC. The full variable domain, with the rest looked up from reference TRBV14 and TRBJ2-5, is EAGVTQFPSHSVIEKGQTVTLRCDPISGHDNLYWYRRVMGKEIKFLLHFVKESKQDESGMPNNRFLAERTGGTYSTLKVQPAELEDSGVYFCASSPERGVRETQYFGPGTRLLVL.

The chain recombines TRBV30 with TRBJ1-3; D ambiguous. Trimming pared 4 bases from V and 6 bases from J, leaving 10 bases between. Per germline, CDR1 GTSNPN and CDR2 SVGIG (reference sequence). The CDR3 is 12 residues long. CDR3 DNA sequence: TGTGCCTGGACCTCCGGTTCAAACACCATATATTTT. Translation gives CAWTSGSNTIYF.

CDR3 protein: CASSRGQGANSGNTIYF. The CDR3 nucleotides are TGCGCCAGCAGCCGAGGACAGGGGGCTAACTCTGGAAACACCATATATTTT. V is TRBV4-1 and J is TRBJ1-3; 11 bases match TRBD1. The CDR3 loop spans 17 amino acids. Losses at the gene ends were 4 bases for V and 0 bases for J; bases not matched to a gene: 5. CDR1 is MGHRA and CDR2 is YSYEKL in the germline V gene.

This chain links TRBV6-5 with TRBJ1-1, with TRBD1 matching 8 bases. Germline CDR1 and CDR2: MNHEY and SVGAGI. The CDR3 is made up of 14 amino acids. Trimming cost V 6 bases and J 7 bases; bases outside gene matches: 10. In nucleotides, the CDR3 is TGTGCCAGCAGCGGAGACAGGGGATATAATGAAGCTTTCTTT. This gives the protein CASSGDRGYNEAFF.

This chain uses TRBV3-1 (or the pseudogene TRBV3-2) with TRBJ2-7, with TRBD2 matching over 11 bases. There are 15 residues in the CDR3. Per the germline V gene, CDR1 is LGHDT and CDR2 is YNNKEL (reference sequence). Unmatched junction bases numbered 7, after V lost 8 bases and J lost 1 base. The CDR3 nucleotides are TGTGCCAGCGGGCCACTAGCGGGGGCTTCCTACGAGCAGTACTTC. It codes for CASGPLAGASYEQYF.

With regard to this clone: This sample also contains other DNA sequences that code for the same CDR3. This chain joins TRBV5-6 and TRBJ2-2, with TRBD2 matching over 8 bases. Germline V gene lookup returns CDR1 SGHDT and CDR2 YYEEEE. CDR3 length: 14 amino acids. The trim removed 4 bases at V and 4 bases at J, leaving 3 bases unmatched. This CDR3 is CASSPGGPTGELFF. DNA of the CDR3: TGTGCCAGCAGCCCGGGGGGGCCCACCGGGGAGCTGTTTTTT.